This T cell receptor (beta chain) emerged from a study of cytomegalovirus exposure and HLA in healthy donors. General study results and limits: Overall, roughly 170 TCR beta chains were annotated as cytomegalovirus-associated.

A remark on this clone: Its matching antigen is unknown.

Per the germline V gene, CDR1 is LNHDA and CDR2 is SQIVND (reference sequence). This CDR3 spans 11 amino acids. Trimming shortened V by 6 bases and J by 16 bases, and 16 bases separated the two germline ends. Sequencing used immunoSEQ multiplex PCR; TCRdb keeps in-frame clones, though not all of them. The sample yields tens of thousands of clones, roughly 87% seen once. The sequenced material came from PBMCs. The receptor was isolated from a woman aged 18 to 35 in good health and CMV-seropositive. The V gene is TRBV19, the J gene TRBJ2-1; a weak D match, TRBD2 (7 bases). CDR3: CASRSEGGAFF. In DNA, the CDR3 is TGTGCCAGTAGATCCGAAGGGGGGGCCTTCTTC.